The following is a T cell receptor (beta chain) sequence with its context. Its antigen remains unidentified. These data are taken from a study of tumor-infiltrating lymphocytes in glioblastoma multiforme. CDR3 length: 13 amino acids. Germline CDR1 SQVTM, CDR2 ANQGSEA. With 6 bases removed from V and 0 bases from J, the gap between germline ends came to 12 bases. The study's findings and limits: Functional subtype sorting of these T cells was not performed. Unequal TCR RNA per T cell might skew measured clone sizes.

Three nested ARM-PCR rounds with V-beta and C-beta primers built TCRB libraries. Input was approximately 0.5 ug total RNA, reverse-transcribed with a C-beta primer. TCRdb called the multiplex PCR reads again in MiXCR, with one record for every CDR3 protein. The sample carries some 11,000 distinct CDR3 sequences, approximately 71% recorded once. The J gene is TRBJ2-7, the V gene TRBV29-1, with a weak D call TRBD2 (5 bases). Source material: brain tumor tissue. The clonotype comes from a male donor with glioblastoma. The CDR3 region is CSVHTSNSYEQYF. The DNA of the CDR3 is TGCAGCGTCCACACTAGTAACTCCTACGAGCAGTACTTC.